This T cell receptor (beta chain) was sequenced for a study of blood T cell repertoires in COVID-19. The overall study: Samples representing acute and convalescent COVID-19 were sourced from the United States, Italy and Spain. PBMCs, B-cell-depleted T cells, or T cells were the source of the cDNA or gDNA that made up the material.

In the authors' methods: Scientists estimated how many nucleated cells there were by amplifying reference gene primers. Generated by immunoSEQ multiplex PCR, the TCRdb table keeps only in-frame clones and is missing some. V and J calls and clone size are as listed in that table; D and trimming were resolved from the DNA. The repertoire holds around 150,000 clones, nearly 80% seen once, with about 15% in the top ten. Trimming removed 2 bases from V and 4 bases from J, with 9 bases in between. Germline CDR1 reads SGHDT; CDR2 reads YYEEEE. The CDR3 extends over 13 amino acids. This clonotype originated in a woman aged 80 or older with acute or convalescent COVID-19. This chain joins TRBV5-6 and TRBJ2-5, with a weak D call TRBD1 (6 bases). Sequencing was done on a sample of peripheral blood. The CDR3 DNA reads TGTGCCAGCAGCTTCCTGGGGGCAGAGACCCAGTACTTC. Protein product: CASSFLGAETQYF.